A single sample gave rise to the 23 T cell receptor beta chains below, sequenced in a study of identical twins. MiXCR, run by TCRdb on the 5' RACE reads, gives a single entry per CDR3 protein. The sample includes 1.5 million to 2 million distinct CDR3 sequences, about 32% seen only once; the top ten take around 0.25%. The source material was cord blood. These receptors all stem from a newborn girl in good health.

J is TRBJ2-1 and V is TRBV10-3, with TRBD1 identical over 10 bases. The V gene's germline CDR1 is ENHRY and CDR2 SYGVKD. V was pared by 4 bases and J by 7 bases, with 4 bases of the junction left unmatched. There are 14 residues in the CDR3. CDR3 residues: CAISGGTGVNEQFF. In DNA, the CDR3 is TGTGCCATCAGTGGCGGGACAGGGGTAAATGAGCAGTTCTTC.

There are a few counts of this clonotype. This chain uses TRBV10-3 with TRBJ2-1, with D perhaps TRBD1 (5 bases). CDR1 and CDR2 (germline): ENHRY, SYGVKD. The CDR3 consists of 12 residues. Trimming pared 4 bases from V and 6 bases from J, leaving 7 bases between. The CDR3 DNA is TGTGCCATCAGTGGGCAGGGCAATGAGCAGTTCTTC. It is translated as CAISGQGNEQFF.

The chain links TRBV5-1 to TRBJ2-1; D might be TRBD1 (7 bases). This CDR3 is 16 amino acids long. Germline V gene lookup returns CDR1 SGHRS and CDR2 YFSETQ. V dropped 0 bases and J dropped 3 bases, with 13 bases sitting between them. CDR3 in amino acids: CASSLVRGRDYNEQFF. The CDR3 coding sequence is TGCGCCAGCAGCTTGGTAAGGGGGCGGGACTACAATGAGCAGTTCTTC.

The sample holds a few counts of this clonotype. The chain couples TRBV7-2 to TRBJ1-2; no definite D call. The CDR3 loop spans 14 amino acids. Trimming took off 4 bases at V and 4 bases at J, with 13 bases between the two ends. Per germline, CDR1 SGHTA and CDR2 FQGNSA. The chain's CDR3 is CASSSGEGVYGYTF. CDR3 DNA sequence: TGTGCCAGCAGCTCCGGGGAGGGCGTCTATGGCTACACCTTC.

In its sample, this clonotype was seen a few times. The CDR3 bases are TGCGCCAGCAGCTTATTAGCGGGGGTTACCTACGAGCAGTACTTC. As protein: CASSLLAGVTYEQYF. The chain combines TRBV5-1 with TRBJ2-7; 9 bases align to TRBD2. This CDR3 is built from 15 residues. After removal of 2 bases from V and 2 bases from J, the junction contained 5 bases not matched to a gene. Germline loops: CDR1 SGHRS, CDR2 YFSETQ.

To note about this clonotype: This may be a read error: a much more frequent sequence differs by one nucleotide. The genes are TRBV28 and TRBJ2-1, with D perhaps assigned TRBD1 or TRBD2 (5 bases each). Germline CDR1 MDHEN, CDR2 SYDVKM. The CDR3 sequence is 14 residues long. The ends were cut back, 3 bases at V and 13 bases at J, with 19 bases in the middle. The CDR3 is CASSFRDLEETQFF. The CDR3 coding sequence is TGTGCCAGCAGTTTCAGGGACCTTGAGGAGACCCAGTTCTTC.

The CDR3 protein is CASSEIWTTGELFF. The CDR3 nucleotides read TGTGCCAGCAGTGAAATTTGGACCACCGGGGAGCTGTTTTTT. This chain uses TRBV6-1 with TRBJ2-2; the D is unclear. Germline V CDR1 and CDR2: MNHNS, SASEGT. V gave up 2 bases and J gave up 4 bases, with 8 bases separating them. This CDR3 has 14 amino acids.

The CDR3 loop is CASSPRTLGLSGDTQYF. DNA of the CDR3: TGTGCCAGCAGCCCTCGGACTCTTGGACTAAGCGGAGATACGCAGTATTTT. The chain couples TRBV12-3 or TRBV12-4 to TRBJ2-3, with D maybe TRBD2 (6 bases). The CDR3 covers 17 residues. Trimming took off 6 bases at V and 5 bases at J, with 24 bases between the two ends.

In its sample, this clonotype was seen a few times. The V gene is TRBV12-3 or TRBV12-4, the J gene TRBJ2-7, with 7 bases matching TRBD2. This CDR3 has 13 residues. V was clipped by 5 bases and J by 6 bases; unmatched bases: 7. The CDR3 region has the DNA TGTGCCAGCAGTGCCCGACTAGCTAGCGAGCAGTACTTC. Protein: CASSARLASEQYF.

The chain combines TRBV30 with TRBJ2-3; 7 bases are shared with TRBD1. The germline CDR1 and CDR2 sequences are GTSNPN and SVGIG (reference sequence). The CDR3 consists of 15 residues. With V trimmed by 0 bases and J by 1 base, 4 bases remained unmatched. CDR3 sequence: CAWSVGQGGTDTQYF. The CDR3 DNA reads TGTGCCTGGAGTGTAGGGCAGGGGGGCACAGATACGCAGTATTTT.

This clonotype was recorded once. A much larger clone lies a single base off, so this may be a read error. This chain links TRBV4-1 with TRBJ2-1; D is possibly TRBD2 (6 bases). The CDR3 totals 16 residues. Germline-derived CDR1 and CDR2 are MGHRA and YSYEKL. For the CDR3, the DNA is TGCGCCAGCAGCCAAGTACCGGGGGTCTCCTACGATGAGCAGTTCTTC. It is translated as CASSQVPGVSYDEQFF.

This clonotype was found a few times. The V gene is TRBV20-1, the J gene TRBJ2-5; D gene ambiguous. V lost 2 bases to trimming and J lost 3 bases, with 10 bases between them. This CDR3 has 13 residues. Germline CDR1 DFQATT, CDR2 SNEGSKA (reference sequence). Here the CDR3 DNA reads TGCAGTGCTAGAAAACGACCAGAAGAGACCCAGTACTTC. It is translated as CSARKRPEETQYF.

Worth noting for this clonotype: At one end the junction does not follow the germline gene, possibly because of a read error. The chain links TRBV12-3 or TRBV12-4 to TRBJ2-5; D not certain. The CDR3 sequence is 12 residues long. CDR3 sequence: CTSSSTADTQYF. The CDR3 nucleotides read TGTACCAGCAGTTCCACGGCAGATACGCAGTACTTC.

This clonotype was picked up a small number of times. CDR3 protein: CASSQISPGADTQYF. Written as DNA, the CDR3 is TGCGCCAGCAGCCAAATCAGTCCGGGGGCAGATACGCAGTATTTT. The V and J genes are TRBV4-1 and TRBJ2-3; tentatively, D is TRBD2 (6 bases). Trimming left V 2 bases short and J 4 bases short, with 13 bases between. The germline gives CDR1 MGHRA, CDR2 YSYEKL. The CDR3 runs to 15 residues.

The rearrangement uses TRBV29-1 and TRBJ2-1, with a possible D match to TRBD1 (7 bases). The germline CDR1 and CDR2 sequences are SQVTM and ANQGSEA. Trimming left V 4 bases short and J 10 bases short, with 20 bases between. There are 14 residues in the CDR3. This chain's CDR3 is CSVAAGQHSYEQFF. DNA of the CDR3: TGCAGCGTTGCGGCGGGACAGCACTCCTACGAGCAGTTCTTC.

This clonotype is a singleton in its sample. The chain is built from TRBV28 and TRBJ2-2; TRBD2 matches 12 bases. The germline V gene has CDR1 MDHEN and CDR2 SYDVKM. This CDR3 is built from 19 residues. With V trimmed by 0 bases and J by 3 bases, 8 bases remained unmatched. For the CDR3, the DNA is TGTGCCAGCAGTTTATGGGGCCCTAGCGGGAGGGCCCACACCGGGGAGCTGTTTTTT. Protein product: CASSLWGPSGRAHTGELFF.

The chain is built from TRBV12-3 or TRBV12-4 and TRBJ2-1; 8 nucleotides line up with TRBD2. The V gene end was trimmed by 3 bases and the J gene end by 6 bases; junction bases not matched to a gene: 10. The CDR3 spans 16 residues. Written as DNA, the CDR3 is TGTGCCAGCAGTTTTGGTGCTAGCGGGTTCACCAATGAGCAGTTCTTC. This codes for CASSFGASGFTNEQFF.

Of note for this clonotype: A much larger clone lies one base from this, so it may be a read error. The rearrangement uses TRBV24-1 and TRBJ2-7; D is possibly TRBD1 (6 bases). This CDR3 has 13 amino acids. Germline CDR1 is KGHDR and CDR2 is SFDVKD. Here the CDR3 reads CTTSDEQGHEQYF. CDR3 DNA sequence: TGTACCACCAGTGATGAACAGGGACACGAGCAGTACTTC.

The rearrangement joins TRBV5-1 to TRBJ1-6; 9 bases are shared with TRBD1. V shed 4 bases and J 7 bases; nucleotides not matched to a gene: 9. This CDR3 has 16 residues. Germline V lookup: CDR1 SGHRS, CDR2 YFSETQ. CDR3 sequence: CASSPRTGETNSPLHF. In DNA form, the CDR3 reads TGCGCCAGCAGCCCACGGACAGGGGAGACGAATTCACCCCTCCACTTT.

CDR3: CASSLEVGRSTDTQYF. In DNA form, the CDR3 reads TGTGCCAGCAGCTTAGAAGTCGGCAGGTCCACAGATACGCAGTATTTT. V gene TRBV7-9 combines with J gene TRBJ2-3; D remains ambiguous. Germline CDR1 is SEHNR and CDR2 is FQNEAQ (reference sequence). This CDR3 region has 16 residues. V was trimmed by 1 base and J by 2 bases, leaving 13 bases between them.

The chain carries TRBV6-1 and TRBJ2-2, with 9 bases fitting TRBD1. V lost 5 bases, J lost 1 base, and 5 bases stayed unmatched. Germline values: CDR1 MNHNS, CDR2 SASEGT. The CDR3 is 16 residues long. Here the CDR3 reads CASSLQGAQNTGELFF. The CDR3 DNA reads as TGTGCCAGCAGTCTACAGGGGGCCCAGAACACCGGGGAGCTGTTTTTT.

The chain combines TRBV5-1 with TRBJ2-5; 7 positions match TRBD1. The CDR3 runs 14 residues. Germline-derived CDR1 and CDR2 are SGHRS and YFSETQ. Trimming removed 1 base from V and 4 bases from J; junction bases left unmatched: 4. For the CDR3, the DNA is TGCGCCAGCAGCTTGAATCCAGGGGGAGAGACCCAGTACTTC. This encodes CASSLNPGGETQYF.

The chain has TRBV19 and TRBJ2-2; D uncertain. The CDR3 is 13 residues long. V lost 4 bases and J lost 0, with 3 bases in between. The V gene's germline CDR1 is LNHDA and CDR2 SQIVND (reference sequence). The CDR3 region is CASSKTNTGELFF. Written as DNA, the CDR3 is TGTGCCAGTAGTAAGACGAACACCGGGGAGCTGTTTTTT.